The clone carrying this T cell receptor (beta chain) was counted only a few times. What it recognizes is unknown. This sample was taken from a study of T cells after yellow fever vaccination. Study-wide background: Those fractions that held only low numbers of cells were prepared using the SMART-Seq v4 Ultra Low Input RNA kit. Study-wide results and limits: Post-booster repertoires contained most primary-vaccination clones again (roughly 97% CD4, less than 90% CD8).

TCRdb redid the calling of the 5' RACE reads with MiXCR, one entry per CDR3 protein. The data show 300,000 to 400,000 distinct CDR3 sequences, roughly 8.3% seen once. Germline loops: CDR1 SGHVS, CDR2 FQNEAQ. Trimming cost V 5 bases and J 5 bases; bases outside gene matches: 8. The CDR3 spans 14 residues. The chain uses TRBV7-8 and TRBJ2-5, with 7 bases lining up with TRBD2. The clonotype was recovered from a man between 18 and 29 years old who received the YFV17D yellow fever vaccine. Sequenced here: PBMCs, sampled approximately 40 days after the first yellow fever vaccination. CDR3 in amino acids: CASSGSGVGETQYF. The CDR3 region has the DNA TGTGCCAGCAGCGGAAGCGGGGTAGGGGAGACCCAGTACTTC.